This T cell receptor beta chain is from a study of blood T cell repertoires in COVID-19. Study details: COVID-19 samples, acute and convalescent, were from the United States, Italy and Spain. The analysed material was cDNA or gDNA that came from T cells, B-cell-depleted T cells, or PBMCs.

As processed by the authors: Scientists estimated how many nucleated cells there were by amplifying reference gene primers. Repertoires were generated with immunoSEQ multiplex PCR, while TCRdb's copy carries only in-frame clones and drops some. That table supplies the V and J calls and clone size; D and trimming were determined from the DNA. This table holds around 41,000 clones, over 70% found once. V lost 5 bases, J lost 2 bases, and 5 bases stayed unmatched. CDR3 length equals 13 residues. CDR1 is GTSNPN and CDR2 is SVGIG in the germline V gene (reference sequence). This clonotype was obtained from a woman at least 80 years old with active or convalescent COVID-19. Sequencing input: peripheral blood. The chain has TRBV30 and TRBJ1-1; 7 nucleotides agree with TRBD1. The DNA of the CDR3 is TGTGCCTGGCACAGGGGATTTAACACTGAAGCTTTCTTT. Translated: CAWHRGFNTEAFF.